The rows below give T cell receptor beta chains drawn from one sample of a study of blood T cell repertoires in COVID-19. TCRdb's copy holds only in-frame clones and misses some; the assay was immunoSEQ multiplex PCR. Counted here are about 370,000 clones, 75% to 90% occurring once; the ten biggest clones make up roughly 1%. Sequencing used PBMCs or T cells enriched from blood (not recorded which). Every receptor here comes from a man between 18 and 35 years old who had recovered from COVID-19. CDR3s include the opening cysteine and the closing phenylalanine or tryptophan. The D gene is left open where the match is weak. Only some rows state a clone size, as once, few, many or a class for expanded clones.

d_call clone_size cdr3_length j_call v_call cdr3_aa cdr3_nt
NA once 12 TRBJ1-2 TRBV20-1 CSASQDGYGYTF TGCAGTGCAAGTCAGGATGGCTATGGCTACACCTTC
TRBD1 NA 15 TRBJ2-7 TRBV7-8 CASSWEYDRGGEQYF TGTGCCAGCAGCTGGGAATATGACAGGGGCGGGGAGCAGTACTTC
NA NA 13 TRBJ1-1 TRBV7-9 CASSFPRDTEAFF TGTGCCAGCAGCTTCCCCAGGGACACTGAAGCTTTCTTT
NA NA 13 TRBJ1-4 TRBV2 CASIRDTDEKLFF TGTGCCAGCATCCGGGACACCGATGAAAAACTGTTTTTT
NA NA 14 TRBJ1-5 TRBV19 CASRSLQGNQPQHF TGTGCCAGTAGATCCTTACAGGGCAATCAGCCCCAGCATTTT
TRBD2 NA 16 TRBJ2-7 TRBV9 CASSRLTSGSHNEQYF TGTGCCAGCAGCCGCCTTACTAGCGGGAGTCATAACGAGCAGTACTTC
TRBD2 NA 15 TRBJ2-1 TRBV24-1 CATGLAGGSYNEQFF TGTGCCACGGGCCTAGCGGGAGGCTCCTACAATGAGCAGTTCTTC
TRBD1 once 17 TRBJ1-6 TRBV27 CASSLSTGSSYNSPLHF TGTGCCAGCAGTTTATCGACAGGGAGCTCCTATAATTCACCCCTCCACTTT
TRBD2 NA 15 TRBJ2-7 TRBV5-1 CASSFSSGSTYEQYF TGCGCCAGCAGCTTTTCTAGCGGGAGCACCTACGAGCAGTACTTC
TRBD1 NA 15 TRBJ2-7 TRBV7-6 CASSLRTGSSYEQYF TGTGCCAGCAGCTTAAGGACAGGGAGCTCCTACGAGCAGTACTTC
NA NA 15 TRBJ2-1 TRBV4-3 CASSQEARSNNEQFF TGCGCCAGCAGCCAAGAAGCTAGGAGCAACAATGAGCAGTTCTTC
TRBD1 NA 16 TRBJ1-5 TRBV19 CARPQGTHYSNQPQHF TGTGCCAGACCACAGGGGACCCATTATAGCAATCAGCCCCAGCATTTT
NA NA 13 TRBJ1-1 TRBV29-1 CSVGGQQNTEAFF TGCAGCGTGGGGGGGCAGCAGAACACTGAAGCTTTCTTT
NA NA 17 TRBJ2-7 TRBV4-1 CASSHNLQAGVTYEQYF TGCGCCAGCAGCCACAACTTGCAGGCAGGGGTCACCTACGAGCAGTACTTC
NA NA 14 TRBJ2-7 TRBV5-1 CASSPMDTNYEQYF TGCGCCAGCAGCCCTATGGACACCAACTACGAGCAGTACTTC
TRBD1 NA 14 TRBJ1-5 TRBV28 CASSLTGGGQPQHF TGTGCCAGCAGTTTAACAGGGGGCGGGCAGCCCCAGCATTTT
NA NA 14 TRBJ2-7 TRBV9 CASSRTGTSYEQYF TGTGCCAGCAGCCGTACCGGGACATCATACGAGCAGTACTTC
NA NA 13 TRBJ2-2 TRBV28 CASSLSVPGELFF TGTGCCAGCAGTTTATCAGTGCCCGGGGAGCTGTTTTTT
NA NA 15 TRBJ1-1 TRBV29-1 CSVGALKGTGTEAFF TGCAGCGTCGGAGCTCTAAAGGGTACGGGGACTGAAGCTTTCTTT
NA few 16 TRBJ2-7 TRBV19 CASSIWRGQDAYEQYF TGTGCCAGTAGTATCTGGAGGGGGCAGGACGCCTACGAGCAGTACTTC
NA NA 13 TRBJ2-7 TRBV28 CASTAGNPYEQYF TGTGCCAGCACCGCCGGGAACCCCTACGAGCAGTACTTC
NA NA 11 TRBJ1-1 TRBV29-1 CSVVSGNEAFF TGCAGCGTTGTGTCGGGAAATGAAGCTTTCTTT
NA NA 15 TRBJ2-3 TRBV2 CASSDSPGRTDTQYF TGTGCCAGCAGTGACTCCCCAGGCCGCACAGATACGCAGTATTTT
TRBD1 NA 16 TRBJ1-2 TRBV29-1 CSVRIRTGYRDGGYTF TGCAGCGTACGCATCAGGACAGGATATAGGGATGGCGGCTACACCTTC
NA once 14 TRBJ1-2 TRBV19 CASTRGRSNYGYTF TGTGCCAGTACTCGAGGAAGATCTAACTATGGCTACACCTTC
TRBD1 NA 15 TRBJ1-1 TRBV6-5 CASSTLGAGGTEAFF TGTGCCAGCAGTACCCTAGGGGCAGGGGGCACTGAAGCTTTCTTT
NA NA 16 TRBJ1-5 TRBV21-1 CASSNPDRHSNQPQHF TGTGCCAGCAGCAACCCTGACAGGCATAGCAATCAGCCCCAGCATTTT
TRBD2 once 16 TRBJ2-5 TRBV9 CASSPTRLAVKETQYF TGTGCCAGCAGCCCCACGAGACTAGCCGTCAAAGAGACCCAGTACTTC
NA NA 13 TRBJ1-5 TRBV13 CASSLFGNQPQHF TGTGCCAGCAGCTTATTCGGGAATCAGCCCCAGCATTTT
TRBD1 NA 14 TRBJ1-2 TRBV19 CASSLDRVSYGYTF TGTGCCAGTAGTTTGGACAGGGTATCTTATGGCTACACCTTC
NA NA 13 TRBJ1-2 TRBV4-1 CASSLPPGTGYTF TGCGCCAGCAGCCTCCCTCCAGGGACAGGCTACACCTTC
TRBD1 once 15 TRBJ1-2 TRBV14 CASSHATGRHYGYTF TGTGCCAGCAGCCACGCGACAGGGCGCCACTATGGCTACACCTTC
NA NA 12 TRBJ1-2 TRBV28 CASTESTPGYTF TGTGCCAGCACCGAGAGTACTCCTGGCTACACCTTC
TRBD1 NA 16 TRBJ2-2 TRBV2 CASSGQGIKNTGELFF TGTGCCAGCAGTGGACAGGGGATTAAGAACACCGGGGAGCTGTTTTTT
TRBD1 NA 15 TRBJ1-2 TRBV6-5 CASSPYRGQNYGYTF TGTGCCAGCAGTCCGTACAGGGGACAGAACTATGGCTACACCTTC
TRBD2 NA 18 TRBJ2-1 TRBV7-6 CASSLVRRLAGRNNEQFF TGTGCCAGCAGCTTAGTCAGAAGACTAGCGGGGAGGAACAATGAGCAGTTCTTC
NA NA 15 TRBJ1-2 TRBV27 CASSHAGFTNYGYTF TGTGCCAGCAGCCACGCAGGGTTTACTAACTATGGCTACACCTTC
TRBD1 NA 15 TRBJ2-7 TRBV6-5 CASQNRQGAIYEQYF TGTGCCAGCCAAAACCGACAGGGGGCAATTTACGAGCAGTACTTC
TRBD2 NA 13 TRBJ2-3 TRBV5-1 CASSFSGGDTQYF TGCGCCAGCAGCTTCTCGGGGGGAGATACGCAGTATTTT
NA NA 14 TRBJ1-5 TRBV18 CASSPEGVNQPQHF TGTGCCAGCTCACCGGAAGGGGTCAATCAGCCCCAGCATTTT
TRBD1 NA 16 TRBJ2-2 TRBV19 CASSIDRGPGTGELFF TGTGCCAGTAGTATAGACAGGGGGCCGGGCACCGGGGAGCTGTTTTTT
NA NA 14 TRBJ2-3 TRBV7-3 CASSLTSRTDTQYF TGTGCCAGCAGCTTAACGAGCAGGACAGATACGCAGTATTTT